This T cell receptor (beta chain) was identified in a study of OX40 agonist ivuxolimab in advanced cancers. Looking at the study overall: Among those treated, three patients had partial responses, one with hepatocellular carcinoma and two with cutaneous melanoma.

TCRdb's table, derived via immunoSEQ multiplex PCR, lists solely in-frame clones and lacks some. This table has tens of thousands of clones, about 88% appearing once. There are 16 residues in the CDR3. The germline V and J ends were trimmed by 3 bases and 10 bases, with 19 bases remaining between them. The germline gives CDR1 MNHEY, CDR2 SMNVEV (reference sequence). Concerning this clone: The antigen is undetermined.

Blood sampling was done at baseline, cycle 4 day 1, and cycle 7 day 1. Findings and caveats of the study: CD4+ T cells averaged fewer expanded clones than CD8+ T cells.

The genes are TRBV27 and TRBJ1-6; D not resolved. The TCR originated in an adult with an advanced solid tumor such as melanoma, head and neck, liver or kidney cancer. The material sequenced was CD4+ or CD8+ T cells sorted from blood, taken in a trial of the OX40 agonist ivuxolimab. CDR3 region: CASSFSSSSGGSPLHF. CDR3 sequence (DNA): TGTGCCAGCAGTTTTTCCTCTTCCTCAGGCGGCTCACCCCTCCACTTT.